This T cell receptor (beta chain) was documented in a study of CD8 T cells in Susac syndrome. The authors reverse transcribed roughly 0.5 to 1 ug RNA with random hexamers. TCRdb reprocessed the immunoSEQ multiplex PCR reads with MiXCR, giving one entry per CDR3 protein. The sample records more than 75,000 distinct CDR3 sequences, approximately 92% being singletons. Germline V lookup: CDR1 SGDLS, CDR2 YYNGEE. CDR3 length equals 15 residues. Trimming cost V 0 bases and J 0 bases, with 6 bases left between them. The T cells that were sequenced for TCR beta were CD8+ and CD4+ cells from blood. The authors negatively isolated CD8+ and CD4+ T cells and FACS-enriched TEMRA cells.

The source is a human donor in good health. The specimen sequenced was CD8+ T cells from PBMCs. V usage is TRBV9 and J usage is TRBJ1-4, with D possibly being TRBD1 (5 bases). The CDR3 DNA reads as TGTGCCAGCAGCGTAGGGGGGTCAACTAATGAAAAACTGTTTTTT. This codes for CASSVGGSTNEKLFF.